The entry below gives a single TCR beta chain sequence along with its context. Its antigen is still unknown. The sample holds no much larger clone one base away, and base qualities are not on file. The TCR beta CDR3 region was amplified with a multiplex PCR system whose first round ran for approximately 9 cycles using 32 V-gene forward primers and 13 J-gene reverse primers. The first PCR round used a QIAGEN Multiplex PCR Kit, and the primer sequences were filed in Chinese patent CN105087789A. Illumina universal primers were added in a second PCR round performed with the Phusion High-Fidelity PCR Kit. The TCR libraries underwent paired-end sequencing with a read length of 151 bp on the Illumina HiSeq X Ten platform. In the paper's pipeline: Cutadapt was used to discard reads without multiplex PCR primers, PEAR merged the read pairs, and MiXCR with default settings called the CDR3 regions. Shannon entropy measured repertoire diversity, and clonality was calculated as one minus the Shannon entropy divided by the ln of the count of productive unique sequences. A clonotype counted as a dominant or high-frequency T-cell clone when its frequency was 0.5% or higher. The public reads were quality trimmed at Q25 with fastp and then assembled into clones with MiXCR by TCRdb, keeping productive beta chains. CDR3 protein sequences are deduplicated, and each keeps its most common genes and DNA. The V and J calls shown here were made by TCRdb, not taken from the authors' results. Counted in this sample were about 4,300 distinct CDR3 sequences; 20% to 25% of them appeared once. Of the sample, almost 8.5% is held by the ten largest clones.

Genomic DNA was extracted from bulk tumor tissue and used as the TCR template, and approximately 600 ng gDNA was amplified per sample. During surgery, multiple biopsies were taken from each primary tumor, with sampling sites spaced as far apart as possible within the tumor mass. The study cohort was described as untreated, and the patients were newly diagnosed NSCLC cases having curative surgery. Donors were some 15 newly diagnosed non-small cell lung cancer patients undergoing surgery with curative intent. Resected tumor masses were reviewed by two independent pathologists. Only DNA and RNA samples of high quality went on to sequencing. The sample originates from a study of immune heterogeneity within non-small cell lung tumors (dated by TCRdb to 2016 to 2018). With respect to the entire study: By histology, the tumors included roughly ten non-squamous carcinomas, 4 squamous cell carcinomas and 1 tumor not otherwise specified. Whole-exome sequencing, RNA-seq and TCR beta repertoire sequencing were combined for multiple spatially distinct regions from each NSCLC tumor so that intratumoral immune heterogeneity could be examined. TCR repertoires were analyzed from some 60 tumor loci of approximately 15 patients, whereas transcriptome data were available for only 35 to 50 loci from 11 to 13 patients. Binding of neoantigens to the HLA alleles of each patient was predicted with netMHCpan-3.0 for mutant peptides of 8 to 11 amino acids.

The V and J ends are trimmed by 1 base and 2 bases, leaving 12 bases between them. In the germline V gene, CDR1 corresponds to KGHSH and CDR2 to LQKENI. Including the terminal cysteine and phenylalanine, the CDR3 comprises 16 residues. Of the read, only the CDR3 DNA is kept; its 48 bases are in frame from base 1. General findings and caveats noted by the study authors: High-frequency TCR beta clonotypes were largely distinct between individual patients. Identical dominant CDR3B clonotypes recurred across loci within a patient, yet different tumor locations also harbored unique high-frequency clones. A moderate positive correlation (R approximately 0.36), which was statistically significant, linked local T-cell repertoire clonality to local tumor mutational burden.

This receptor chain uses TRBV18 and TRBJ1-5; no D gene is confidently identified. The receptor's source is a man aged 65 to 85 with non-small cell lung cancer. The specimen was lung tumor tissue. In nucleotides, the sequence is TGTGCCAGCTCACCACTACCAGTCTTGGGCAATCAGCCCCAGCATTTT. It translates as CASSPLPVLGNQPQHF.